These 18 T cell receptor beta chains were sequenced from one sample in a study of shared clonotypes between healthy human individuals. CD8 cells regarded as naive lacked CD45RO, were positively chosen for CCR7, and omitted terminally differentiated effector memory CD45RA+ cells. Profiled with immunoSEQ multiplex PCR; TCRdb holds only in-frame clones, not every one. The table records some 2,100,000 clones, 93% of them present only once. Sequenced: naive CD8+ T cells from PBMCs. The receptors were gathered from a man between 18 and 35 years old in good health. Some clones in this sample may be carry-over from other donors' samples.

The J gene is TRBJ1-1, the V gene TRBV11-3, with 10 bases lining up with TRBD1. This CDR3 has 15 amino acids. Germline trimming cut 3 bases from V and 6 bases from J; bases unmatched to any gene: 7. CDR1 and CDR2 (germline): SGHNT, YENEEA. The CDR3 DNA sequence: TGTGCCAGCAGCTTGAGGGACAGGGGTAGAGCTGAAGCTTTCTTT. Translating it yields CASSLRDRGRAEAFF. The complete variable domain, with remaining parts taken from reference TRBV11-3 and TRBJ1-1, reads EAGVVQSPRYKIIEKKQPVAFWCNPISGHNTLYWYLQNLGQGPELLIRYENEEAVDDSQLPKDRFSAERLKGVDSTLKIQPAELGDSAVYLCASSLRDRGRAEAFFGQGTRLTVV.

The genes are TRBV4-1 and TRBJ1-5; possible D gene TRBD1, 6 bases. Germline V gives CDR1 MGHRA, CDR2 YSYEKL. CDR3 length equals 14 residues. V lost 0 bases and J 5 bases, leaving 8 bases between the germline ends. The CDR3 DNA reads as TGCGCCAGCAGCCAAGAAACAGGGTATCAGCCCCAGCATTTT. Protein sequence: CASSQETGYQPQHF.

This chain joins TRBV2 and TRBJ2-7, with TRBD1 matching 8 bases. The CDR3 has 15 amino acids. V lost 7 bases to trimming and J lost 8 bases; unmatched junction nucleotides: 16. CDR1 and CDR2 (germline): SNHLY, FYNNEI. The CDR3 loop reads CASTSQGQDLPKQYF. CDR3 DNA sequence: TGTGCCAGCACATCTCAGGGACAGGACCTACCGAAGCAGTACTTC.

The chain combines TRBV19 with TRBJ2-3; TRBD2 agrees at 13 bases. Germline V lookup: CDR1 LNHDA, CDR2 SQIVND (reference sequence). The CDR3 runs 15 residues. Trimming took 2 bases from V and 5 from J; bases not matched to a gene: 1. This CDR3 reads CASSIRTSGRDTQYF. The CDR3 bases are TGTGCCAGTAGTATAAGGACTAGCGGGAGAGATACGCAGTATTTT.

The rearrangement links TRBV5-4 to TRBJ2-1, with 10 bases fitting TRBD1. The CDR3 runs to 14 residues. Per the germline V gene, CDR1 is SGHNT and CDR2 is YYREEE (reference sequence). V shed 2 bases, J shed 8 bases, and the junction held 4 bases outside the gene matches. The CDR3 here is CASSLDRGLDEQFF. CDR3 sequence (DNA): TGTGCCAGCAGCTTAGACAGGGGGCTCGATGAGCAGTTCTTC.

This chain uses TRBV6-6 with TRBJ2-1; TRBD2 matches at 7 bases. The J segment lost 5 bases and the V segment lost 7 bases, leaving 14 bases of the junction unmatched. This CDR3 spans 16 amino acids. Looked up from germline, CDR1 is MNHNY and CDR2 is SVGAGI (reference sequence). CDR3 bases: TGTGCCAGCATAGGGGCGGGAGCGCCGATAAACAATGAGCAGTTCTTC. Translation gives CASIGAGAPINNEQFF.

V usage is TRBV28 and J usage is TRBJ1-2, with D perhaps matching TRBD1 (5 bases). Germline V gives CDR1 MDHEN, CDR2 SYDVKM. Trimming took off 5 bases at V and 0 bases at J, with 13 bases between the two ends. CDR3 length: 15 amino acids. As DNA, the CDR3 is TGTGCCAGCAGTCCTTCGACAGCCCCTAACTATGGCTACACCTTC. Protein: CASSPSTAPNYGYTF.

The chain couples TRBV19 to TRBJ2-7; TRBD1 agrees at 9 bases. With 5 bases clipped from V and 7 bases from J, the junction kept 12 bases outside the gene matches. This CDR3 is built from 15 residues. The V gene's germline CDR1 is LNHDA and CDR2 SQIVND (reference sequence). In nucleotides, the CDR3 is TGTGCCAGTAGTCTGCCCCTTGGGGACAGGGTGGAGCAGTACTTC. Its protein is CASSLPLGDRVEQYF.

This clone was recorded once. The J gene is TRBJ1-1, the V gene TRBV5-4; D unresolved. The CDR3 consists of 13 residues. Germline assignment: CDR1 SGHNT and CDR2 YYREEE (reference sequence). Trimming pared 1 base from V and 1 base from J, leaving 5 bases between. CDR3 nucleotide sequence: TGTGCCAGCAGCTTGCGAGGGAACACTGAAGCTTTCTTT. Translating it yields CASSLRGNTEAFF.

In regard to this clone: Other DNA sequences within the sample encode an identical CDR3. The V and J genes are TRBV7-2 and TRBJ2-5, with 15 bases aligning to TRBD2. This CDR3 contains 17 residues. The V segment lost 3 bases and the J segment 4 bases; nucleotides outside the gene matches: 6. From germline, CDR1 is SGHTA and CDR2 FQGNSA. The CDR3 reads CASSFGLAGGPGETQYF. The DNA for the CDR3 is TGTGCCAGCAGCTTTGGACTAGCGGGAGGGCCCGGAGAGACCCAGTACTTC. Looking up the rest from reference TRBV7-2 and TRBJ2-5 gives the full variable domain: GAGVSQSPSNKVTEKGKDVELRCDPISGHTALYWYRQSLGQGLEFLIYFQGNSAPDKSGLPSDRFSAERTGGSVSTLTIQRTQQEDSAVYLCASSFGLAGGPGETQYFGPGTRLLVL.

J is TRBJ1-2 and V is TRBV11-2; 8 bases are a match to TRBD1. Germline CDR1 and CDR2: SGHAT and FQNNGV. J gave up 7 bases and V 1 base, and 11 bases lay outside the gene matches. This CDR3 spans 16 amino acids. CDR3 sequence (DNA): TGTGCCAGCAGCTTAGGGCCCGGGACAGGATCTCCTGGCTACACCTTC. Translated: CASSLGPGTGSPGYTF.

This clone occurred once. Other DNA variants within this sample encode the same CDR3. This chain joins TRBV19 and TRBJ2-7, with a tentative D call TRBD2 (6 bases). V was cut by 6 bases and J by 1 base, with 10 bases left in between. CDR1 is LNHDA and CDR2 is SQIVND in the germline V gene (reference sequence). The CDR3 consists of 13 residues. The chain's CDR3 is CASRVAGSYEQYF. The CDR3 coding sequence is TGTGCCAGTAGGGTGGCGGGATCCTACGAGCAGTACTTC.

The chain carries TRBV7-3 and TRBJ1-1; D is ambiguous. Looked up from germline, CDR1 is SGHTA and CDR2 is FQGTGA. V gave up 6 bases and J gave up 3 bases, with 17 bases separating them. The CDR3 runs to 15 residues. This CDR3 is CASSKVPLPDTEAFF. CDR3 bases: TGTGCCAGCAGTAAGGTGCCCCTACCGGACACTGAAGCTTTCTTT.

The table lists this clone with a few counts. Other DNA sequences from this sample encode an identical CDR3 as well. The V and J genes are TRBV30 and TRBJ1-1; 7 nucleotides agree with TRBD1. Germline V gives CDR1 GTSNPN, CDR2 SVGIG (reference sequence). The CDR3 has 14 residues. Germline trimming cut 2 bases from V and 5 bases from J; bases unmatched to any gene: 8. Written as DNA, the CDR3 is TGTGCCTGGAGTCCTCTGGCAGGGGGTACTGAAGCTTTCTTT. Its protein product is CAWSPLAGGTEAFF.

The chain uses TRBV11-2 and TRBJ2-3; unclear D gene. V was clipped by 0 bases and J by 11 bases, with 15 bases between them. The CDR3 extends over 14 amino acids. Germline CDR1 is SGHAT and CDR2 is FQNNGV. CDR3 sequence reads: CASSLEVGIGLQYF. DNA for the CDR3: TGTGCCAGCAGCTTAGAAGTGGGTATCGGCCTGCAGTATTTT.

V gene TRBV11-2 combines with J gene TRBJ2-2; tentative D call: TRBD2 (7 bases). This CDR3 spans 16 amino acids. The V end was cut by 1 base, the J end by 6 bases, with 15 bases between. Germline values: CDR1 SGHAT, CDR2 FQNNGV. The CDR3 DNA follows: TGTGCCAGCAGCTTAGTTGTTGCGGGGGCGGCCGGGGAGCTGTTTTTT. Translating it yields CASSLVVAGAAGELFF.

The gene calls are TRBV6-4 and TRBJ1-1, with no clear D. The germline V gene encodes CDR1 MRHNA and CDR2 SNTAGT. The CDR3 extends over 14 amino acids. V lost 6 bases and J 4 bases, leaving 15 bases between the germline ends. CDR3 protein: CASRPGRLATEAFF. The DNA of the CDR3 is TGTGCCAGCAGACCCGGACGGCTGGCCACTGAAGCTTTCTTT.

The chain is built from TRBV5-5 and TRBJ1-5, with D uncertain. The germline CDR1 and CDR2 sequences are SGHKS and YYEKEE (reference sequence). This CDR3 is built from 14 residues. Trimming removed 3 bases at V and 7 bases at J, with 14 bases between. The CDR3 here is CASSSWFGEQPQHF. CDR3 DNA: TGTGCCAGCAGCTCCTGGTTCGGGGAACAGCCCCAGCATTTT.